These 10 T cell receptor beta chains originate from one sample sequenced in a study of T-cell reconstitution after alpha-beta-depleted transplantation in children. This sample's TCRbeta library carried unique molecular identifier barcodes. TCRdb reprocessed the PCR reads via MiXCR and lists one record per CDR3 protein. The sample lists about 980,000 distinct CDR3 sequences, under 30% occurring once. The source material was PBMCs, mostly from graft donor cells, sampled 360 days after TCRalphabeta/CD19-depleted stem cell transplant. These receptors were collected from a boy under three years old who had a stem cell transplant for SCID, so the T cells may come from the graft donor.

The V gene is TRBV7-3, the J gene TRBJ2-3; a weak D match, TRBD2 (5 bases). The CDR3 runs 16 residues. The V end was cut by 2 bases, the J end by 2 bases, with 14 bases between. Germline-derived CDR1 and CDR2 are SGHTA and FQGTGA. The chain's CDR3 is CASSLGLAPNTDTQYF. CDR3 sequence (DNA): TGTGCCAGCAGCTTAGGGCTAGCCCCTAACACAGATACGCAGTATTTT.

The rearrangement uses TRBV20-1 and TRBJ2-1, with D perhaps TRBD1 (6 bases). Per germline, CDR1 DFQATT and CDR2 SNEGSKA (reference sequence). This CDR3 has 14 amino acids. V was shortened by 3 bases and J by 6 bases, with 15 bases between the two germline ends. The CDR3, as DNA: TGCAGTGCTAGTCCAGGGGCTTGGGTCAATGAGCAGTTCTTC. Translation: CSASPGAWVNEQFF.

This clonotype was observed a handful of times. J is TRBJ2-1 and V is TRBV9; weak D call: TRBD1 (5 bases). Germline V gene lookup returns CDR1 SGDLS and CDR2 YYNGEE. The V gene lost 0 bases and the J gene lost 0 bases, with 7 bases spanning the gap. This CDR3 contains 15 residues. CDR3 nucleotides: TGTGCCAGCAGCGTAGTTGACAGCTCCTACAATGAGCAGTTCTTC. Translated, it gives CASSVVDSSYNEQFF.

The chain carries TRBV5-1 and TRBJ2-2; 12 positions agree with TRBD1. This CDR3 comprises 19 residues. The V gene end was trimmed by 0 bases and the J gene end by 1 base; junction bases not matched to a gene: 7. Germline V CDR1 and CDR2: SGHRS, YFSETQ. CDR3: CASSLGPGQGALNTGELFF. CDR3 bases: TGCGCCAGCAGCTTGGGGCCGGGACAGGGGGCGCTGAACACCGGGGAGCTGTTTTTT.

The J gene is TRBJ1-2, the V gene TRBV12-3 or TRBV12-4, with a possible D match to TRBD1 (6 bases). This CDR3 has 11 amino acids. Trimming shortened V by 5 bases and J by 10 bases, and 11 bases separated the two germline ends. CDR3 in DNA: TGTGCCAGCAGTACTACAGGGAACTACACCTTC. This sequence encodes CASSTTGNYTF.

V usage is TRBV5-5 and J usage is TRBJ1-2, with D uncertain. The CDR3 loop spans 13 amino acids. Germline V CDR1 and CDR2: SGHKS, YYEKEE (reference sequence). The V end was cut by 5 bases, the J end by 4 bases, with 12 bases between. CDR3 DNA sequence: TGTGCCAGCAGTCGGGAGATTGGCTATGGCTACACCTTC. Amino acids: CASSREIGYGYTF.

This clonotype was counted ten times or more. The gene calls are TRBV3-1 and TRBJ2-5; unclear D gene. CDR3 length equals 16 residues. Trimming cost V 1 base and J 0 bases, with 12 bases left between them. The germline V gene encodes CDR1 LGHDT and CDR2 YNNKEL (reference sequence). The CDR3 DNA follows: TGTGCCAGCAGCCAAGTGCCAGCAGCGTACCAAGAGACCCAGTACTTC. Amino acid sequence: CASSQVPAAYQETQYF.

The chain couples TRBV18 to TRBJ1-1, with 8 nucleotides matching TRBD1. V gave up 1 base and J gave up 0 bases; unmatched junction bases: 4. This CDR3 contains 16 residues. The germline V gene encodes CDR1 KGHSH and CDR2 LQKENI. CDR3 bases: TGTGCCAGCTCACCACGACAGGGGCCTATGAACACTGAAGCTTTCTTT. Protein product: CASSPRQGPMNTEAFF.

J is TRBJ2-7 and V is TRBV21-1. TRBV21-1 is a recognized pseudogene. The CDR3 consists of 16 residues. The CDR3 coding sequence is TGTGCCAGCAGCAAAGAGTTTCGACACCTCTCCTACGAGCAGTACTTC. It specifies CASSKEFRHLSYEQYF.

This clonotype was detected a few times. This chain's CDR3 is CASSSGTVDYNSPLHF. The CDR3 DNA follows: TGCGCCAGCAGCTCAGGGACGGTGGATTATAATTCACCCCTCCACTTT. The chain couples TRBV4-1 to TRBJ1-6; maybe TRBD1 (5 bases). This CDR3 is built from 16 residues. The germline CDR1 and CDR2 sequences are MGHRA and YSYEKL. The germline V and J ends were trimmed by 5 bases and 4 bases, with 15 bases remaining between them.